The clone carrying this TCR beta chain was counted ten times or more. As yet, its antigen is unknown. The data were taken from a study of regulatory T cells in long-lasting Graves disease. Overall study results and limits: Persistent Graves' patients possessed reduced TCR diversity relative to recently diagnosed ones.

Construction of the TCR beta libraries employed iRepertoire HTBI primers in conjunction with Arm-PCR of CDR3 regions. Per the original methods: Identified segments across samples numbered more than 55 TRBV and approximately 15 TRBJ. TCRdb reanalysed the multiplex PCR reads using MiXCR and keeps one entry per CDR3 protein. The V and J calls reflect TCRdb's pipeline rather than the authors' work. The sample has around 250,000 distinct CDR3 sequences, about 18% seen once; the top ten hold 11% to 15%. The CDR3 contains 16 residues. Per germline, CDR1 SGHDN and CDR2 FVKESK. The trim removed 5 bases at V and 0 bases at J, leaving 9 bases unmatched. The time point was: newly diagnosed GD, antithyroid drugs for less than 3 months. RNA isolated from PBMCs was used to make the TCR library. The data were also submitted as part of a second study, on T cells in Graves' hyperthyroidism and ophthalmopathy.

Sequenced material: peripheral blood mononuclear cells (PBMCs), taken at new diagnosis, from a patient treated with antithyroid drugs. This clonotype was sampled from a woman in her 30s with Graves disease. The rearrangement links TRBV14 to TRBJ1-1, with 7 bases that match TRBD1. CDR3 amino acids: CASSSRQGRLNTEAFF. CDR3 nucleotide sequence: TGTGCCAGCAGCTCCCGACAGGGCCGACTGAACACTGAAGCTTTCTTT.